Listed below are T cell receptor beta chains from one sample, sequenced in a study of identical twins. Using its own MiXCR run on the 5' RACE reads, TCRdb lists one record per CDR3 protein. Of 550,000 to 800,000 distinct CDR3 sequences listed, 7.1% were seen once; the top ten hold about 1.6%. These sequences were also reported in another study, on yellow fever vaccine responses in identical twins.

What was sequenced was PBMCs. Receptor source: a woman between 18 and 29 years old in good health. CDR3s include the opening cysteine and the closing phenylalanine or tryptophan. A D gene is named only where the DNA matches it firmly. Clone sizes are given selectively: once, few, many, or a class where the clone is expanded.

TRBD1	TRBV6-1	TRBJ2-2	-	TGTGCCAGCAGGGAACCAGGGGGATTGAACACCGGGGAGCTGTTTTTT	CASREPGGLNTGELFF
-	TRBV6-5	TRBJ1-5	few	TGTGCCAGCAGTTACTCGAGGGTGGCATCTTCTCAAAATCAGCCCCAGCATTTT	CASSYSRVASSQNQPQHF
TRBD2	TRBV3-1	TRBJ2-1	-	TGTGCCAGCAGCCAAGATACAGCGGGGGTGAACAATGAGCAGTTCTTC	CASSQDTAGVNNEQFF
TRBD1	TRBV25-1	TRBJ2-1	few	TGTGCCAGCAGTGATATGGCGGGACAGGGAGACTACAATGAGCAGTTCTTC	CASSDMAGQGDYNEQFF
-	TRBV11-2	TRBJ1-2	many	TGTGCCAGCAGCCTAACCCAGACGACAGCGGGCTACACCTTC	CASSLTQTTAGYTF
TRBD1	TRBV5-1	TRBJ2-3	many	TGCGCCAGCAGCTCCCAGGGGGCCTATTCAGATACGCAGTATTTT	CASSSQGAYSDTQYF
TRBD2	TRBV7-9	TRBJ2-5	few	TGTGCCAGCAGCTTCAAGCGGGAGGGCCGGGAGACCCAGTACTTC	CASSFKREGRETQYF
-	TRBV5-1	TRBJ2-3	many	TGCGCCAGCAGCTTCCTAGAGGGTAGTACAGATACGCAGTATTTT	CASSFLEGSTDTQYF
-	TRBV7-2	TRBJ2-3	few	TGTGCCAGCAGCTTGGGGTGGGGCACGACAGATACGCAGTATTTT	CASSLGWGTTDTQYF
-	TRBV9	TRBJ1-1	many	TGTGCCAGCAGCGTAGGGCTGGGGAACACTGAAGCTTTCTTT	CASSVGLGNTEAFF
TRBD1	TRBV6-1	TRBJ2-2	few	TGTGCCAGCAGCCAGACAGGGTATTTAGCCGGGGAGCTGTTTTTT	CASSQTGYLAGELFF
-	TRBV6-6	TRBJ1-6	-	TGTGCCAGCAGTTACTCGATGAATTCACCCCTCCACTTT	CASSYSMNSPLHF
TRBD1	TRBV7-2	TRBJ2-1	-	TGTGCCAGCAGCTTAGCGGGGACAGGGAATAATGAGCAGTTCTTC	CASSLAGTGNNEQFF
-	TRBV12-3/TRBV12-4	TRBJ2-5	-	TGTGCCAGCACCGATAACACGGAATACCGATTAGAGACCCAGTACTTC	CASTDNTEYRLETQYF
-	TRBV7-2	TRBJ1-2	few	TGTGCCAGCAGCTTAGCGCGGCGCGACTATGGCTACACCTTC	CASSLARRDYGYTF
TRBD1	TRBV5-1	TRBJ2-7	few	TGCGCCAGCAGCCCGGGGACAGGTTACCCCTACGAGCAGTACTTC	CASSPGTGYPYEQYF
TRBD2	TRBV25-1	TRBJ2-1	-	TGTGCCAGCAGTGAAGGGGGGGGGATCAATGAGCAGTTCTTC	CASSEGGGINEQFF
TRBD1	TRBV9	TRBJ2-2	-	TGTGCCAGCAGCGCGGTGGGGACAGGGAGCACCGGGGAGCTGTTTTTT	CASSAVGTGSTGELFF
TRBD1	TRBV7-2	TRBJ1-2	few	TGTGCCAGCAGCTTAGGCACAGGGGTGAACTATGGCTACACCTTC	CASSLGTGVNYGYTF
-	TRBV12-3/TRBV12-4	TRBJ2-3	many	TGTGCCAGCAGTAGGCCCGGTCGTACGCAGTATTTT	CASSRPGRTQYF
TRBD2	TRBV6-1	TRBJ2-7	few	TGTGCCAGCACCGCCGGGACTAGCTACTACGAGCAGTACTTC	CASTAGTSYYEQYF
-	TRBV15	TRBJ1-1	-	TGTGCCGCCAGCAGGGGCCAGGGAAGGGCTGAAGCTTTCTTT	CAASRGQGRAEAFF
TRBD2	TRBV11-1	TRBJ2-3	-	TGTGCCAGCAGCTTACTTTTAATCGGACTAGCGGGAGTTCCAGATACGCAGTATTTT	CASSLLLIGLAGVPDTQYF
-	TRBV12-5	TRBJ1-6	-	TGTGCTAGTGGTTTGGTTGCGGGGCCCTATAATTCACCCCTCCACTTT	CASGLVAGPYNSPLHF
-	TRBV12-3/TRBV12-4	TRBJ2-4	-	TGTGCCAGCAGTTTCGGGGGAGGGGGCAGGAACATTCAGTACTTC	CASSFGGGGRNIQYF
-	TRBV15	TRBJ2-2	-	TGTGCCACCAGCAGAGTTTCAGGTCCCGGGGAGCTGTTTTTT	CATSRVSGPGELFF
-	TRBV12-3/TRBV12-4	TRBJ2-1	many	TGTGCCAGCAGTTTAGAAGGGGATGAGCAGTTCTTC	CASSLEGDEQFF
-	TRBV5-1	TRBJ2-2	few	TGCGCCAGCACCCTTAGCGGGAACACCGGGGAGCTGTTTTTT	CASTLSGNTGELFF
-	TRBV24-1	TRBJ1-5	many	TGTGCCACCAGTGAATCCGACAGTTTCAATCAGCCCCAGCATTTT	CATSESDSFNQPQHF
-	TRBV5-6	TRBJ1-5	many	TGTGCCAGCAGCTTGGAAGGGTCGGGAGGCCCCCAGCATTTT	CASSLEGSGGPQHF
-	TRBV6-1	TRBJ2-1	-	TGTGCCAGCAACCCCTACCGGGAGAGTGAGCAGTTCTTC	CASNPYRESEQFF
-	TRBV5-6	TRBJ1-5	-	TGTGCCAGCAGCTTGGGTCCGTCCCCAAATCAGCCCCAGCATTTT	CASSLGPSPNQPQHF
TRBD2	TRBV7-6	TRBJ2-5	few	TGTGCCAGCAGCTTAGCGGTAGCGGGAGGGTTAGAGACCCAGTACTTC	CASSLAVAGGLETQYF
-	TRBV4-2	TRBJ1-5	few	TGTGCCAGCAGCCACCCCGGGGGTGATCAGCCCCAGCATTTT	CASSHPGGDQPQHF
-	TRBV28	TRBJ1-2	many	TGTGCCAGCAGTCTATCCTCAGGGATTTGGGGCTACACCTTC	CASSLSSGIWGYTF
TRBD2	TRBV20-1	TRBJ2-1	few	TGCAGTGCTCTGAGGTCTAGCGGGAGGGCTAACAATGAGCAGTTCTTC	CSALRSSGRANNEQFF
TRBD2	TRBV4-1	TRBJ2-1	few	TGCGCCAGCAGCTCACGCACGGGACTAGAAGGGAATGAGCAGTTCTTC	CASSSRTGLEGNEQFF
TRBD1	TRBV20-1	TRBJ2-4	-	TGCTGTGCTAGAGATTTTTGGACAGGGGGTCTACTAGCCAAAAACATTCAGTACTTC	CCARDFWTGGLLAKNIQYF
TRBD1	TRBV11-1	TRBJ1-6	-	TGTGCCAGCAGCTCTACCGGGGACAGGGGCCACTATAATTCACCCCTCCACTTT	CASSSTGDRGHYNSPLHF